This T cell receptor beta chain comes out of a study of T cell clones after liver transplantation. Study-level information: Subjects received no induction therapy and standard immunosuppression until randomization at 12-24 months post-transplant.

Sample share makes this clone medium-sized. TCRdb's copy holds only in-frame clones and misses some; the assay was immunoSEQ multiplex PCR. The sample shows about 75,000 clones, approximately 80% of them seen only once. Trimming removed 1 base from V and 0 bases from J, with 3 bases in between. The CDR3 has 14 amino acids. Per the germline V gene, CDR1 is LNHDA and CDR2 is SQIVND (reference sequence). Sequenced here: CD4+ T cells from blood, sampled about 50 months after liver transplant. This TCR derives from a human patient who received a liver transplant. Certain T cells may be donor cells from the graft. This chain uses TRBV19 with TRBJ1-4; D is ambiguous. Written as DNA, the CDR3 is TGTGCCAGTAGTATAGGGACAACTAATGAAAAACTGTTTTTT. Translation gives CASSIGTTNEKLFF.